Listed below are T cell receptor beta chains from one sample, sequenced in a study of post-analysis software for immune sequencing data. TCRdb recomputed calls from the PCR reads with MiXCR, one row per CDR3 protein. The profile shows fewer than 850,000 distinct CDR3 sequences, 35% to 55% of them singletons. What was sequenced was blood. The receptors derive from a girl between 10 and 17 years old with multiple sclerosis. Both conserved end residues are part of each CDR3. The D gene is left open where the match is weak. The size entry is marked missing in some rows and otherwise reads once, few, many or a size class.

J | size | V | D | CDR3 | DNA
TRBJ2-7 | NA | TRBV7-8 | NA | CASSLAWALQNTETYEQYF | TGTGCCAGCAGCTTAGCGTGGGCGTTGCAGAACACAGAGACCTACGAGCAGTACTTC
TRBJ2-5 | NA | TRBV24-1 | TRBD2 | CATSDTAGLAGSETQYF | TGTGCCACCAGTGACACCGCGGGACTAGCGGGATCAGAGACCCAGTACTTC
TRBJ2-1 | few | TRBV30 | TRBD2 | CAWRSGSSYNEQFF | TGTGCCTGGAGAAGCGGGAGCTCCTACAATGAGCAGTTCTTC
TRBJ2-7 | NA | TRBV5-1 | TRBD1 | CASTAWTGSYEQYF | TGCGCCAGCACCGCCTGGACAGGCTCCTACGAGCAGTACTTC
TRBJ2-3 | few | TRBV29-1 | TRBD2 | CSVESDREGPDTQYF | TGCAGCGTTGAGTCCGACCGGGAGGGCCCAGATACGCAGTATTTT
TRBJ2-5 | NA | TRBV7-8 | NA | CANSSRPVARGVETQYF | TGTGCCAACAGCTCCCGCCCCGTAGCCAGGGGGGTAGAGACCCAGTACTTC
TRBJ2-7 | NA | TRBV15 | NA | CATSSDPPSSYEQYF | TGTGCCACCAGCAGCGACCCACCCAGCTCCTACGAGCAGTACTTC
TRBJ2-4 | few | TRBV6-5 | NA | CASSPADRAKNIQYF | TGTGCCAGCAGTCCTGCCGACAGAGCCAAAAACATTCAGTACTTC
TRBJ2-3 | NA | TRBV12-3/TRBV12-4 | TRBD2 | CASTPLAGGPDTQYF | TGTGCCAGCACCCCACTAGCGGGAGGGCCAGATACGCAGTATTTT
TRBJ2-1 | NA | TRBV20-1 | NA | CSARDLAPTSGYYNEQFF | TGCAGTGCTAGAGATCTTGCCCCGACTAGTGGATACTACAATGAGCAGTTCTTC
TRBJ2-7 | NA | TRBV20-1 | NA | CSARGPPTGEQYF | TGCAGTGCTAGGGGGCCCCCAACGGGCGAGCAGTACTTC
TRBJ2-7 | NA | TRBV7-2 | NA | CASSFSVAREQYF | TGTGCCAGCAGCTTTTCTGTTGCACGCGAGCAGTACTTC
TRBJ2-1 | few | TRBV6-6 | NA | CASSYGTSYNEQFF | TGTGCCAGCAGTTACGGGACTTCCTACAATGAGCAGTTCTTC
TRBJ2-1 | NA | TRBV12-5 | TRBD2 | CASGPLLAGHRQFF | TGTGCTAGTGGTCCCCTACTAGCGGGCCACCGGCAGTTCTTC
TRBJ1-1 | few | TRBV7-9 | NA | CASSSGTSNTEAFF | TGTGCCAGCAGCTCTGGGACCTCGAACACTGAAGCTTTCTTT
TRBJ2-1 | NA | TRBV7-3 | TRBD2 | CASSTGLVNEQFF | TGTGCCAGCAGCACGGGACTAGTAAATGAGCAGTTCTTC
TRBJ1-1 | NA | TRBV30 | NA | CAWNPFTRTTEAFF | TGTGCCTGGAATCCTTTCACACGGACCACTGAAGCTTTCTTT
TRBJ2-7 | NA | TRBV9 | NA | CASSAGLLRTDEQYF | TGTGCCAGCAGCGCCGGCCTCCTGAGGACCGACGAGCAGTACTTC